This TCR beta chain was obtained from a study of regulatory T cells in long-lasting Graves disease. Time point described: newly diagnosed GD, antithyroid drugs for less than 3 months. The TCR library used RNA extracted from PBMCs. Graves' disease diagnoses used American Thyroid Association guidelines. Roughly 9.2 milliliters of peripheral blood were drawn into EDTA tubes. Germline assignment: CDR1 SEHNR and CDR2 FQNEAQ (reference sequence). This CDR3 is built from 15 residues. Between the trimmed V and J ends, which lost 4 bases and 0 bases, there was a span of 12 bases. Building the TCR beta libraries relied on iRepertoire HTBI primers, and CDR3 regions underwent Arm-PCR. TCRdb reprocessed the multiplex PCR reads via MiXCR and lists one record per CDR3 protein. The table lists hundreds of thousands of distinct CDR3 sequences, about 15% of them singletons. The study, taken as a whole, reports: Limited sample numbers may have lowered accuracy.

Only a few counts were recorded for this clonotype. Antigen specificity is unknown. These records were also assigned to another study, of T cells in Graves' hyperthyroidism and ophthalmopathy. This second study says: The model anticipated ophthalmopathy a median approximately 6.6 months pre-onset.

The receptor was derived from a woman in her twenties or thirties with Graves disease. The chain couples TRBV7-9 to TRBJ2-5, with D possibly matching TRBD1 (5 bases). The sample consisted of peripheral blood mononuclear cells (PBMCs), taken at new diagnosis, from a patient treated with antithyroid drugs. Written as DNA, the CDR3 is TGTGCCAGCAGCTCCAGGGCCGGATACCAAGAGACCCAGTACTTC. Translated, it gives CASSSRAGYQETQYF.